This TCR beta chain was observed in a study of shared clonotypes between healthy human individuals. Study-level findings and limits: The sharing of around 5% of naive CD4 clonotypes was seen across a handful of donors. Collection of samples was limited to blood; tissue repertoires likely differ.

Details on this clone: Its target is unknown.

Every donor was a Caucasian adult from Nashville, Tennessee. CD4+ cells were split into CD45RA+ naive and CD45RA-negative memory subsets. Profiling relied on immunoSEQ multiplex PCR, and the TCRdb table lists in-frame clones only, not all of them. The sample lists 1,500,000 or so clones; approximately 98.5% were seen once. CDR1 is MDHEN, CDR2 SYDVKM, per germline. The V end lost 3 bases, the J end lost 5 bases, and 19 bases lay between the germline ends. The CDR3 sequence is 16 residues long. The source is a young man in good health. The rearrangement links TRBV28 to TRBJ2-5, with D tentatively TRBD2 (5 bases). The sequenced material came from naive CD4+ T cells sorted from blood. Subset indicated: CD45RA+ positively selected. The CDR3 coding sequence is TGTGCCAGCAGTTTGTTGTCTAGCTTGGACTCGGAGACCCAGTACTTC. It encodes CASSLLSSLDSETQYF. Together with reference TRBV28 and TRBJ2-5, the CDR3 gives the full variable domain: DVKVTQSSRYLVKRTGEKVFLECVQDMDHENMFWYRQDPGLGLRLIYFSYDVKMKEKGDIPEGYSVSREKKERFSLILESASTNQTSMYLCASSLLSSLDSETQYFGPGTRLLVL.